This TCR beta chain was documented in a study of blood T cell repertoires in COVID-19. Study processing details: The assay estimated nucleated cells by amplifying reference gene primers. Here immunoSEQ multiplex PCR was the method, and the copy in TCRdb shows in-frame clones only, minus some. V and J calls and clone size are those listed in that table; D and trimming were worked out from the DNA. Here the sample spans roughly 300,000 clones, more than 75% being singletons. The length of the CDR3 is 19 residues. The V end lost 3 bases, the J end lost 3 bases, and 25 bases lay between the germline ends. Germline assignment: CDR1 SGHRS and CDR2 YFSETQ.

The clonotype was recovered from a woman aged 40 to 55 who had recovered from COVID-19. Material: peripheral blood. The chain links TRBV5-1 to TRBJ2-4; possibly TRBD2 for D (6 bases). CDR3 protein: CASSSRPNLRGIGKNIQYF. The DNA of the CDR3 is TGCGCCAGCAGCTCGAGGCCGAATCTGCGGGGAATCGGCAAAAACATTCAGTACTTC. Using reference TRBV5-1 and TRBJ2-4 for the parts outside the CDR3, the full variable domain is KAGVTQTPRYLIKTRGQQVTLSCSPISGHRSVSWYQQTPGQGLQFLFEYFSETQRNKGNFPGRFSGRQFSNSRSEMNVSTLELGDSALYLCASSSRPNLRGIGKNIQYFGAGTRLSVL.